This T cell receptor (beta chain) was recovered during a study of blood T cell repertoires in COVID-19. Trimming left V 2 bases short and J 1 base short, with 9 bases between. From germline, CDR1 is KGHSH and CDR2 LQKENI. The CDR3 has 15 amino acids. Original data processing: The authors estimated nucleated cell counts from reference gene primer amplification. TCRdb's copy holds only in-frame clones and misses some; the assay was immunoSEQ multiplex PCR. V and J calls and clone size come straight from that table; D and trimming were deduced from the DNA. The sample lists approximately 300,000 clones; 85% to 90% were seen once.

The specimen sequenced was peripheral blood. The V gene is TRBV18, the J gene TRBJ1-3; TRBD1 is a possible D gene (5 bases). This TCR derives from a young man with acute or convalescent COVID-19. CDR3 nucleotides: TGTGCCAGCTCACCAGGTAGACAGTCTGGAAACACCATATATTTT. Translated, it gives CASSPGRQSGNTIYF.